These 32 T cell receptor beta chains were sequenced from one sample in a study of blood T cells in healthy people across ages. Using a J-beta primer mix together with a sample-barcoded 5' primer, a second PCR was run for roughly 7 to 11 cycles. MiXCR, applied by TCRdb to the 5' RACE reads, yields one record per CDR3 protein. The sample records 550,000 to 650,000 distinct CDR3 sequences, roughly a quarter being singletons. The same specimen was also included in a second study, on T cells of mothers and their children.

Sequenced sample: blood. The receptors were sampled from a boy aged 2 to 10 in good health.

The chain has TRBV6-5 and TRBJ1-2; D not certain. There are 13 residues in the CDR3. V lost 6 bases and J 4 bases, leaving 12 bases between the germline ends. Germline CDR1 is MNHEY and CDR2 is SVGAGI. CDR3 in DNA: TGTGCCAGCAGCACCGGGGAGGGCTATGGCTACACCTTC. Translation gives CASSTGEGYGYTF.

This clonotype was observed a few times. The chain is built from TRBV7-9 and TRBJ1-1; D possibly corresponds to TRBD1 (5 bases). The V end was cut by 8 bases, the J end by 5 bases, with 21 bases between. Germline values: CDR1 SEHNR, CDR2 FQNEAQ (reference sequence). The CDR3 covers 15 residues. CDR3 loop: CASLLGGYGRTEAFF. In nucleotides, the CDR3 is TGTGCCAGCTTACTCGGGGGATACGGTAGGACTGAAGCTTTCTTT.

In its sample, this clonotype was seen a few times. The chain couples TRBV9 to TRBJ1-6, with TRBD1 matching over 7 bases. CDR1 and CDR2 (germline): SGDLS, YYNGEE. V was clipped by 4 bases and J by 7 bases; unmatched bases: 11. The CDR3 loop spans 16 amino acids. CDR3 region: CASSTRGGGLNSPLHF. CDR3 nucleotides: TGTGCCAGCAGCACAAGAGGGGGCGGGCTCAATTCACCCCTCCACTTT.

This rearrangement joins TRBV7-9 to TRBJ2-5; perhaps D is TRBD1 or TRBD2 (5 bases each). The CDR3 consists of 15 residues. Germline-derived CDR1 and CDR2 are SEHNR and FQNEAQ (reference sequence). Trimming pared 5 bases from V and 9 bases from J, leaving 22 bases between. The CDR3 nucleotides are TGTGCCAGCAGCCCCCTCGGGACCTTAGGCTTGGCCCAGTACTTC. Protein: CASSPLGTLGLAQYF.

This clonotype was picked up a small number of times. V usage is TRBV5-1 and J usage is TRBJ2-7; perhaps D is TRBD1 or TRBD2 (5 bases each). Germline CDR1 SGHRS, CDR2 YFSETQ. With 6 bases removed from V and 1 base from J, the gap between germline ends came to 14 bases. The CDR3 extends over 14 amino acids. The CDR3 protein is CASTSGRLSYEQYF. The CDR3 DNA is TGCGCCAGCACCTCGGGACGGCTTTCCTACGAGCAGTACTTC.

The chain combines TRBV6-6 with TRBJ1-1; possible D gene TRBD1, 6 bases. Per the germline V gene, CDR1 is MNHNY and CDR2 is SVGAGI (reference sequence). Trimming removed 6 bases at V and 1 base at J, with 18 bases between. The CDR3 sequence is 16 residues long. The CDR3 region has the DNA TGTGCCAGCAGGGTAGCTACAGGGTGGGGGAACACTGAAGCTTTCTTT. Its translation is CASRVATGWGNTEAFF.

This clonotype was seen a few times. V and J are TRBV12-3 or TRBV12-4 and TRBJ1-4; 9 nucleotides line up with TRBD1. This CDR3 contains 14 residues. The junction had 2 bases not matched to a gene; V was cut back by 6 bases and J by 3 bases. CDR3 sequence reads: CASRGQGANEKLFF. The CDR3 DNA reads TGTGCCAGCAGGGGACAGGGTGCTAATGAAAAACTGTTTTTT.

This clonotype was seen only a few times. The J gene is TRBJ2-2, the V gene TRBV6-1; 10 nucleotides line up with TRBD2. V lost 3 bases to trimming and J lost 4 bases; unmatched junction nucleotides: 2. Germline CDR1 reads MNHNS; CDR2 reads SASEGT. This CDR3 is built from 15 residues. CDR3 DNA sequence: TGTGCCAGCAGTGATCTAGCGGGAGCCACCGGGGAGCTGTTTTTT. Translation: CASSDLAGATGELFF.

This clonotype has a handful of counts. V and J are TRBV29-1 and TRBJ2-5; D remains ambiguous. The assigned J gene may be wrong: the sequence end matches TRBJ2-7 better. CDR1 is SQVTM, CDR2 ANQGSEA, per germline. The CDR3 totals 11 residues. The CDR3 region is CSAGFRNEQYF. CDR3 sequence (DNA): TGCAGCGCCGGTTTTCGGAACGAGCAGTACTTC.

The chain employs TRBV6-2 or TRBV6-3 and TRBJ1-1, with 10 bases lining up with TRBD1. The CDR3 contains 14 residues. CDR1 is MNHEY, CDR2 SVGEGT, per germline. Unmatched junction bases numbered 5, after V lost 6 bases and J lost 4 bases. The CDR3 here is CASRAGQGITEAFF. The CDR3 nucleotides are TGTGCCAGCAGAGCGGGACAGGGGATCACTGAAGCTTTCTTT.

The V and J genes are TRBV5-1 and TRBJ1-4, with D possibly being TRBD1 (5 bases). This CDR3 is built from 15 residues. Looked up from germline, CDR1 is SGHRS and CDR2 is YFSETQ. The germline V and J ends were trimmed by 4 bases and 8 bases, with 18 bases remaining between them. This CDR3 reads CASSAGVQGAEKLFF. The CDR3 DNA is TGCGCCAGCAGCGCTGGGGTTCAGGGTGCCGAAAAACTGTTTTTT.

This clonotype was observed a handful of times. The chain combines TRBV7-2 with TRBJ2-5; D may be TRBD2 (5 bases). Looked up from germline, CDR1 is SGHTA and CDR2 is FQGNSA. The CDR3 sequence is 15 residues long. The V end was cut by 5 bases, the J end by 2 bases, with 15 bases between. CDR3 in DNA: TGTGCCAGCAGCCCCGTGACCCGAGGGCAAGAGACCCAGTACTTC. Its translation is CASSPVTRGQETQYF.

This clonotype turned up a few times. This rearrangement joins TRBV7-6 to TRBJ2-1; D call uncertain. V lost 3 bases, J lost 4 bases, and 16 bases lay in between. The V gene's germline CDR1 is SGHVS and CDR2 FNYEAQ. This CDR3 has 16 residues. The CDR3: CASSFRRHGSYNEQFF. CDR3 coding DNA: TGTGCCAGCAGCTTTAGGCGTCATGGATCATACAATGAGCAGTTCTTC.

This clonotype came up many times. This chain uses TRBV5-1 with TRBJ1-5; D not resolved. The CDR3 consists of 14 residues. Trimming left V 2 bases short and J 3 bases short, with 9 bases between. In germline, CDR1 is SGHRS, CDR2 YFSETQ. The CDR3 here is CASSLGGNNQPQHF. CDR3 in DNA: TGCGCCAGCAGCTTAGGAGGTAACAATCAGCCCCAGCATTTT.

This clonotype turned up a few times. This chain joins TRBV7-3 and TRBJ2-2, with 12 positions matching TRBD2. Looked up from germline, CDR1 is SGHTA and CDR2 is FQGTGA. This CDR3 is 17 amino acids long. Trimming cost V 0 bases and J 9 bases; bases outside gene matches: 8. CDR3 sequence: CASSLTPLAGGPWELFF. The CDR3, as DNA: TGTGCCAGCAGCTTAACCCCTCTAGCGGGGGGGCCCTGGGAGCTGTTTTTT.

To note about this clonotype: The CDR3 does not close with the conserved phenylalanine or tryptophan, likely indicating a read error. The V gene is TRBV7-8, the J gene TRBJ2-5, with unresolved D. Germline CDR1 is SGHVS and CDR2 is FQNEAQ. This CDR3 region has 16 residues. V was trimmed by 0 bases and J by 1 base, leaving 12 bases between them. CDR3 in DNA: TGTGCCAGCAGCTTAGCTTTCCGGGTCCTCCAAGAGACCCAGTACCTC. It translates to CASSLAFRVLQETQYL.

The V call is TRBV6-5, the J call TRBJ2-5; unclear D gene. CDR1 is MNHEY and CDR2 is SVGAGI in the germline V gene. Trimming removed 5 bases at V and 5 bases at J, with 6 bases between. The CDR3 covers 11 residues. In nucleotides, the CDR3 is TGTGCCAGCAGTGCTTATGAGACCCAGTACTTC. Protein sequence: CASSAYETQYF.

In its sample, this clonotype was seen many times. In nucleotides, the CDR3 is TGTGCCAGCAGTGCAAACGAAGCTTTCTTT. Protein sequence: CASSANEAFF. This rearrangement joins TRBV2 to TRBJ1-1; D not certain. Germline loops: CDR1 SNHLY, CDR2 FYNNEI. Trimming took 4 bases from V and 8 from J, leaving 5 bases between them. CDR3 length: 10 residues.

A few counts support this clonotype. V is TRBV7-8 and J is TRBJ2-1, with D perhaps being TRBD1 or TRBD2 (5 bases each). V was pared by 1 base and J by 7 bases, with 20 bases between. The CDR3 has 17 residues. Germline-derived CDR1 and CDR2 are SGHVS and FQNEAQ. CDR3 region: CASSLGTWGREDNEQFF. Written as DNA, the CDR3 is TGTGCCAGCAGCTTAGGTACATGGGGGAGAGAGGATAATGAGCAGTTCTTC.

The CDR3 region is CASSQDGATYGYTF. The DNA of the CDR3 is TGCGCCAGCAGCCAAGATGGGGCCACCTATGGCTACACCTTC. The V call is TRBV4-1, the J call TRBJ1-2, with TRBD1 as a possible D gene (5 bases). Germline CDR1 MGHRA, CDR2 YSYEKL. The CDR3 loop spans 14 amino acids. V shed 0 bases and J shed 4 bases, with 9 bases lying between them.

The gene calls are TRBV9 and TRBJ2-1; D is possibly TRBD2 (6 bases). From germline, CDR1 is SGDLS and CDR2 YYNGEE. V lost 3 bases to trimming and J lost 4 bases, with 14 bases between them. CDR3 length: 15 residues. CDR3 nucleotide sequence: TGTGCCAGCAGCGAAACGGGACTCCCATACAATGAGCAGTTCTTC. Amino acids: CASSETGLPYNEQFF.

In nucleotides, the CDR3 is TGTGCCAGCAGTTACGAGGGGCCGCATGAAAAACTGTTTTTT. Residues: CASSYEGPHEKLFF. The V and J genes are TRBV6-5 and TRBJ1-4, with TRBD1 as a possible D gene (5 bases). Germline-derived CDR1 and CDR2 are MNHEY and SVGAGI. CDR3 size: 14 residues. Trimming removed 2 bases from V and 6 bases from J, with 10 bases in between.

This clonotype occurred many times. The chain recombines TRBV25-1 with TRBJ2-5; D gene unclear. Germline V gene data show CDR1 as MGHDK and CDR2 as SYGVNS. This CDR3 is 14 amino acids long. V was shortened by 6 bases and J by 0 bases, with 11 bases between the two germline ends. The CDR3 DNA is TGTGCCAGCAGGAATACGGCGTACCAAGAGACCCAGTACTTC. This gives the protein CASRNTAYQETQYF.

J is TRBJ1-2 and V is TRBV5-8; D unclear. Trimming took off 0 bases at V and 3 bases at J, with 9 bases between the two ends. The CDR3 is 14 amino acids. CDR1 and CDR2 (germline): SGHTS, YDEGEE. The CDR3 here is CASSLVGPDYGYTF. The CDR3 nucleotides are TGTGCCAGCAGCTTGGTCGGCCCTGACTATGGCTACACCTTC.

This chain uses TRBV20-1 with TRBJ1-4; a possible D gene is TRBD1 (5 bases). The germline CDR1 and CDR2 sequences are DFQATT and SNEGSKA (reference sequence). The CDR3 contains 12 residues. The DNA of the CDR3 is TGCGACTCCCGGGGCCCTAATGAAAAACTGTTTTTT. It yields the protein CDSRGPNEKLFF.

V and J are TRBV30 and TRBJ2-6; no reliable D call. The CDR3 length is 16 residues. Per the germline V gene, CDR1 is GTSNPN and CDR2 is SVGIG (reference sequence). Trimming pared 3 bases from V and 0 bases from J, leaving 12 bases between. CDR3 nucleotide sequence: TGTGCCTGGAGCGACCCCCCTAGCTCTGGGGCCAACGTCCTGACTTTC. Protein sequence: CAWSDPPSSGANVLTF.

This clonotype turned up a few times. The CDR3 spells CASSPGQTTFF. CDR3 nucleotide sequence: TGTGCCAGCAGTCCGGGACAGACGACTTTCTTT. The chain uses TRBV6-6 and TRBJ1-1, with 7 bases that match TRBD1. Germline-derived CDR1 and CDR2 are MNHNY and SVGAGI (reference sequence). There are 11 residues in the CDR3. Trimming removed 5 bases from V and 12 bases from J; junction bases left unmatched: 6.

This chain links TRBV12-3 or TRBV12-4 with TRBJ2-1; D perhaps matches TRBD2 (7 bases). The CDR3 consists of 14 residues. The V gene lost 3 bases and the J gene lost 5 bases, with 11 bases spanning the gap. The CDR3 DNA reads as TGTGCCAGCAGTTTCCGCGGGGGCAACAATGAGCAGTTCTTC. It codes for CASSFRGGNNEQFF.

This clonotype has more than one count but fewer than ten. CDR3: CASSESKYNEQFF. The CDR3 nucleotides are TGCGCCAGCAGTGAGTCGAAATACAATGAGCAGTTCTTC. The V gene is TRBV10-2, the J gene TRBJ2-5; D is undetermined. The DNA matches TRBJ2-1 better at its end, which makes the J call doubtful. Germline V lookup: CDR1 WSHSY, CDR2 SAAADI. The CDR3 extends over 13 amino acids.

V and J are TRBV12-3 or TRBV12-4 and TRBJ2-7; D gene ambiguous. V lost 5 bases to trimming and J lost 2 bases, with 10 bases between them. The CDR3 is 13 amino acids. CDR3 nucleotides: TGTGCCAGCAGTACGGTCTTCCCCTACGAGCAGTACTTC. It specifies CASSTVFPYEQYF.

In this sample, this clonotype turned up a few times. The chain combines TRBV6-6 with TRBJ2-3; TRBD1 might be the D (6 bases). V was shortened by 3 bases and J by 1 base, with 14 bases between the two germline ends. The CDR3 loop spans 16 amino acids. The germline V gene encodes CDR1 MNHNY and CDR2 SVGAGI (reference sequence). CDR3 DNA sequence: TGTGCCAGCAGTTATGGGGGCGTTTCAGGCACAGATACGCAGTATTTT. It is translated as CASSYGGVSGTDTQYF.

Many counts were recorded for this clonotype. This rearrangement joins TRBV16 to TRBJ2-3; D unclear. The CDR3 loop spans 12 amino acids. Germline V CDR1 and CDR2: KGHSY, FQNENV. V lost 1 base and J 5 bases, leaving 4 bases between the germline ends. The CDR3 DNA sequence: TGTGCCAGCAGCCAATTCCAAGATACGCAGTATTTT. Its protein product is CASSQFQDTQYF. The full variable domain, rest sourced from reference TRBV16 and TRBJ2-3, is GEEVAQTPKHLVRGEGQKAKLYCAPIKGHSYVFWYQQVLKNEFKFLISFQNENVFDETGMPKERFSAKCLPNSPCSLEIQATKLEDSAVYFCASSQFQDTQYFGPGTRLTVL.